The 25 T cell receptor beta chains below were found in one sample sequenced in a study of T-cell reconstitution after alpha-beta-depleted transplantation in children. As it was prepared, the TCRbeta library received unique molecular identifiers. MiXCR, applied by TCRdb to the PCR reads, yields one record per CDR3 protein. Of 780,000 or so distinct CDR3 sequences listed, approximately 15% were seen once; the top ten hold around 5.3%. Source: PBMCs, mostly from graft donor cells, taken 360 days after TCRalphabeta/CD19-depleted stem cell transplant. The receptor set was obtained from a male patient between 10 and 17 years old who had a stem cell transplant for acute lymphoblastic leukemia, so the T cells may come from the graft donor.

This clonotype has more than one count but fewer than ten. This sequence joins TRBV5-1 and TRBJ2-6; D gene uncertain. V lost 3 bases and J lost 4, with 14 bases in between. Looked up from germline, CDR1 is SGHRS and CDR2 is YFSETQ. This CDR3 region has 16 residues. CDR3 DNA sequence: TGCGCCAGCAGCTACGAAAGACTCGCCGGGGCCAACGTCCTGACTTTC. It specifies CASSYERLAGANVLTF.

This clonotype has only a few counts. J is TRBJ2-4 and V is TRBV20-1; a weak D match, TRBD1 (7 bases). V shed 6 bases and J shed 6 bases, with 18 bases lying between them. This CDR3 contains 14 residues. Per the germline V gene, CDR1 is DFQATT and CDR2 is SNEGSKA (reference sequence). This CDR3 is CSAPYGTAGNIQYF. CDR3 nucleotides: TGCAGTGCCCCCTACGGGACAGCGGGAAACATTCAGTACTTC.

In DNA form, the CDR3 reads TGCAGCGTTGAAGGGTTGGGCAGAGAAGAGACCCAGTACTTC. Protein sequence: CSVEGLGREETQYF. This chain connects TRBV29-1 to TRBJ2-5; D ambiguous. Per germline, CDR1 SQVTM and CDR2 ANQGSEA. V was shortened by 1 base and J by 3 bases, with 12 bases between the two germline ends. The CDR3 extends over 14 amino acids.

This clonotype was seen many times. This rearrangement joins TRBV3-1 to TRBJ2-5, with 8 bases identical to TRBD2. In germline, CDR1 is LGHDT, CDR2 YNNKEL (reference sequence). V trimming: 6 bases; J trimming: 5 bases; junction bases outside the gene matches: 14. The CDR3 extends over 16 amino acids. The CDR3 DNA reads TGTGCCAGCAGTCCTAATTTACTAGCGGCAAGGGAGACCCAGTACTTC. Residues: CASSPNLLAARETQYF.

The chain joins TRBV27 to TRBJ2-3; D gene ambiguous. The CDR3 sequence is 11 residues long. Germline V CDR1 and CDR2: MNHEY, SMNVEV (reference sequence). V lost 1 base to trimming and J lost 6 bases, with 2 bases between them. Here the CDR3 DNA reads TGTGCCAGCAGTTTATATGATACGCAGTATTTT. Translating gives CASSLYDTQYF.

This chain joins TRBV29-1 and TRBJ2-1; no clear D. The ends were cut back, 6 bases at V and 3 bases at J, with 12 bases in the middle. This CDR3 contains 13 residues. Germline-derived CDR1 and CDR2 are SQVTM and ANQGSEA. CDR3 nucleotide sequence: TGCAGCGTCGGTCTAGGTTTCTACAATGAGCAGTTCTTC. Amino acid sequence: CSVGLGFYNEQFF.

The rearrangement joins TRBV7-8 to TRBJ2-3; 7 bases are shared with TRBD2. The CDR3 consists of 17 residues. V was pared by 0 bases and J by 5 bases, with 11 bases of the junction left unmatched. The germline V gene encodes CDR1 SGHVS and CDR2 FQNEAQ. The DNA of the CDR3 is TGTGCCAGCAGCTTAGCGCGGCTAGCGGTTATTGGAGATACGCAGTATTTT. It is translated as CASSLARLAVIGDTQYF.

V gene TRBV6-1 combines with J gene TRBJ2-7; the D gene is possibly TRBD1 (5 bases). Trimming removed 5 bases at V and 3 bases at J, with 14 bases between. This CDR3 comprises 14 residues. Germline V CDR1 and CDR2: MNHNS, SASEGT. The CDR3 loop is CASSTTWGDYEQYF. In DNA form, the CDR3 reads TGTGCCAGCAGTACCACCTGGGGCGACTACGAGCAGTACTTC.

The J gene is TRBJ1-6, the V gene TRBV5-1; unclear D gene. The ends were cut back, 3 bases at V and 12 bases at J, with 16 bases in the middle. The germline V gene has CDR1 SGHRS and CDR2 YFSETQ. CDR3 length equals 14 residues. The CDR3 coding sequence is TGCGCCAGCAGCTCTACCGGACGACGAGGACCCCTCCACTTT. Translation gives CASSSTGRRGPLHF.

This clonotype was seen only once. V is TRBV18 and J is TRBJ1-1, with no clear D. CDR1 is KGHSH and CDR2 is LQKENI in the germline V gene. The CDR3 covers 12 residues. Trimming took 7 bases from V and 3 from J, leaving 9 bases between them. Written as DNA, the CDR3 is TGTGCCAGCTTGACAACTTACACTGAAGCTTTCTTT. It translates to CASLTTYTEAFF.

This clonotype was detected a few times. The V and J genes are TRBV2 and TRBJ2-1; 9 bases are a match to TRBD2. The CDR3 extends over 16 amino acids. CDR1 SNHLY and CDR2 FYNNEI come from the germline V gene. Trimming at V came to 3 bases and at J to 9 bases, leaving 12 bases not matched to a gene. The CDR3 is CASSDRLGLAGPEQFF. The CDR3 DNA reads TGTGCCAGCAGTGACCGCTTAGGCCTAGCGGGACCTGAGCAGTTCTTC.

This rearrangement joins TRBV6-2 or TRBV6-3 to TRBJ1-5; D call uncertain. Trimming took off 0 bases at V and 5 bases at J, with 8 bases between the two ends. The CDR3 covers 14 residues. The germline gives CDR1 MNHEY, CDR2 SVGEGT. The CDR3 loop is CASSYSSSYQPQHF. The DNA for the CDR3 is TGTGCCAGCAGTTACTCGAGCAGCTATCAGCCCCAGCATTTT.

The rearrangement joins TRBV3-1 to TRBJ2-5, with a tentative D call TRBD2 (6 bases). Germline values: CDR1 LGHDT, CDR2 YNNKEL (reference sequence). V dropped 4 bases and J dropped 3 bases, with 18 bases sitting between them. The CDR3 sequence is 16 residues long. The chain's CDR3 is CASSPNFGSPKETQYF. CDR3 nucleotide sequence: TGTGCCAGCAGCCCTAACTTCGGGAGCCCCAAAGAGACCCAGTACTTC.

At least ten counts were recorded for this clonotype. The chain employs TRBV27 and TRBJ2-1; 8 nucleotides agree with TRBD2. With 7 bases clipped from V and 7 bases from J, the junction kept 12 bases outside the gene matches. The CDR3 runs 15 residues. CDR1 is MNHEY, CDR2 SMNVEV, per germline (reference sequence). The CDR3 bases are TGTGCCAGCACCTCGGAGCGGGAGTCGATTAATGAGCAGTTCTTC. Its protein is CASTSERESINEQFF.

In this sample, this clonotype turned up a few times. This chain links TRBV12-3 or TRBV12-4 with TRBJ2-1; 7 bases align to TRBD2. The length of the CDR3 is 16 residues. The ends lost 6 bases at V and 8 bases at J; junction bases unmatched: 16. The CDR3: CASSSGTTTVSDEQFF. CDR3 nucleotide sequence: TGTGCCAGCAGCTCCGGGACTACTACTGTGTCGGATGAGCAGTTCTTC.

V is TRBV12-3 or TRBV12-4 and J is TRBJ1-6; D not resolved. The CDR3 has 13 amino acids. V shed 5 bases and J shed 10 bases, with 12 bases lying between them. CDR3 bases: TGTGCCAGCAGTGCCAGCAGAGGGTCACCCCTCCACTTT. Translated: CASSASRGSPLHF.

This chain connects TRBV7-2 to TRBJ2-7, with D possibly being TRBD2 (6 bases). This CDR3 comprises 14 residues. The V end was cut by 7 bases, the J end by 0 bases, with 13 bases between. CDR1 and CDR2 from the germline V gene are SGHTA and FQGNSA. CDR3: CASNVREHSYEQYF. In nucleotides, the CDR3 is TGTGCCAGCAATGTCCGGGAGCACTCCTACGAGCAGTACTTC.

This clonotype was picked up a small number of times. The rearrangement uses TRBV29-1 and TRBJ2-7; D might be TRBD1 (6 bases). Germline V gene sequence: CDR1 SQVTM, CDR2 ANQGSEA. There are 14 residues in the CDR3. Trimming removed 4 bases from V and 5 bases from J, with 18 bases in between. CDR3 protein: CSVALSDRTHEQYF. In DNA, the CDR3 is TGCAGCGTTGCCCTCTCTGACAGGACCCACGAGCAGTACTTC.

This clonotype was observed many times. The chain is built from TRBV10-3 and TRBJ1-1; D perhaps matches TRBD1 (5 bases). CDR3 length: 13 residues. Germline values: CDR1 ENHRY, CDR2 SYGVKD. Deletions cut 3 bases from V and 4 bases from J, with 9 bases between. The DNA for the CDR3 is TGTGCCATCAGTGAAGGGGTGGGCACTGAAGCTTTCTTT. Encoded protein: CAISEGVGTEAFF.

The CDR3 is CASSPPGIGKNIQYF. CDR3 in DNA: TGTGCCAGCAGCCCCCCGGGGATTGGCAAAAACATTCAGTACTTC. The rearrangement uses TRBV9 and TRBJ2-4, with a weak D call TRBD2 (5 bases). Germline V gives CDR1 SGDLS, CDR2 YYNGEE. The CDR3 covers 15 residues. Trimming shortened V by 4 bases and J by 3 bases, and 14 bases separated the two germline ends. Full variable domain (missing parts from reference TRBV9 and TRBJ2-4): DSGVTQTPKHLITATGQRVTLRCSPRSGDLSVYWYQQSLDQGLQFLIQYYNGEERAKGNILERFSAQQFPDLHSELNLSSLELGDSALYFCASSPPGIGKNIQYFGAGTRLSVL.

At least ten counts were recorded for this clonotype. The chain has TRBV4-1 and TRBJ2-2; the match to TRBD1 covers 8 bases. This CDR3 contains 15 residues. V gave up 3 bases and J gave up 6 bases; unmatched junction bases: 6. CDR1 and CDR2 (germline): MGHRA, YSYEKL. CDR3 protein: CASSHWTGSSGELFF. In DNA form, the CDR3 reads TGCGCCAGCAGCCACTGGACAGGGTCCTCCGGGGAGCTGTTTTTT.

Notes on this clonotype: A much more abundant neighbour one base away suggests this may be a read error. The conserved phenylalanine or tryptophan is not found at the CDR3 terminus, so this likely reflects a read error. The chain carries TRBV27 and TRBJ1-5; D is undetermined. CDR3 length: 13 residues. V was pared by 0 bases and J by 3 bases, with 3 bases between. Germline CDR1 and CDR2: MNHEY and SMNVEV (reference sequence). The CDR3 sequence: CASSLSVNQPQHL. CDR3 in DNA: TGTGCCAGCAGTTTATCGGTCAATCAGCCCCAGCATTTA.

In this sample, this clonotype turned up a few times. V and J are TRBV7-9 and TRBJ2-7, with 11 nucleotides matching TRBD2. The junction had 9 bases not matched to a gene; V was cut back by 1 base and J by 4 bases. This CDR3 spans 17 amino acids. The germline V gene encodes CDR1 SEHNR and CDR2 FQNEAQ (reference sequence). The CDR3 DNA reads as TGTGCCAGCAGCTTAGACCCATTAGCGGGAGGGATTTACGAGCAGTACTTC. Translated: CASSLDPLAGGIYEQYF.

J is TRBJ2-1 and V is TRBV7-6; possible D gene TRBD2, 6 bases. The V gene lost 4 bases and the J gene lost 8 bases, with 18 bases spanning the gap. Germline assignment: CDR1 SGHVS and CDR2 FNYEAQ. CDR3 size: 15 residues. CDR3 sequence (DNA): TGTGCCAGCAGCTCCCAGGACTATTCTGGCGATGAGCAGTTCTTC. Encoded protein: CASSSQDYSGDEQFF.

The gene calls are TRBV3-1 and TRBJ1-1, with D tentatively TRBD1 (6 bases). V was trimmed by 4 bases and J by 4 bases, leaving 16 bases between them. The germline V gene has CDR1 LGHDT and CDR2 YNNKEL (reference sequence). The CDR3 is 15 residues long. This CDR3 is CASSPRSGAFTEAFF. CDR3 DNA sequence: TGTGCCAGCAGCCCCCGGTCAGGGGCCTTCACTGAAGCTTTCTTT.